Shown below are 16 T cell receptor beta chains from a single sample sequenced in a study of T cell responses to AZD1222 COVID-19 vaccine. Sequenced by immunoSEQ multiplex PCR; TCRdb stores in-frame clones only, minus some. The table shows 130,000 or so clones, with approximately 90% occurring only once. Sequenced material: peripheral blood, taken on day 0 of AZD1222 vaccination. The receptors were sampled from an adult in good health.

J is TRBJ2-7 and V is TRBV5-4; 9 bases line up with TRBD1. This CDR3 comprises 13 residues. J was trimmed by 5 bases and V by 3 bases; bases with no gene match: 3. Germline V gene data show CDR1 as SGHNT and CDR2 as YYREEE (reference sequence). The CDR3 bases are TGTGCCAGCAGCTGGGGACAGGGAAACGAGCAGTACTTC. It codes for CASSWGQGNEQYF. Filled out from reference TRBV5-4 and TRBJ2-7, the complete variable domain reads ETGVTQSPTHLIKTRGQQVTLRCSSQSGHNTVSWYQQALGQGPQFIFQYYREEENGRGNFPPRFSGLQFPNYSSELNVNALELDDSALYLCASSWGQGNEQYFGPGTRLTVT.

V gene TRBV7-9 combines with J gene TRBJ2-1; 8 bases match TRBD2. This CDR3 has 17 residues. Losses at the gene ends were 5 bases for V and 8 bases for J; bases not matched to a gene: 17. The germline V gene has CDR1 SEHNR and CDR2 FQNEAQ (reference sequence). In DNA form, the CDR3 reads TGTGCCAGCAGCCACCCGGGGAGAGCGGGAGTCTTCTATGAGCAGTTCTTC. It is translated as CASSHPGRAGVFYEQFF.

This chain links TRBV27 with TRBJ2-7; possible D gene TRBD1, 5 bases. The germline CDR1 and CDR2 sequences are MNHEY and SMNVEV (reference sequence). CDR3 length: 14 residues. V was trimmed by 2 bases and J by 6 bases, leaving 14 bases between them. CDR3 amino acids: CASSLGAFESEQYF. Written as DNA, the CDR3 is TGTGCCAGCAGTTTAGGGGCTTTCGAGAGCGAGCAGTACTTC.

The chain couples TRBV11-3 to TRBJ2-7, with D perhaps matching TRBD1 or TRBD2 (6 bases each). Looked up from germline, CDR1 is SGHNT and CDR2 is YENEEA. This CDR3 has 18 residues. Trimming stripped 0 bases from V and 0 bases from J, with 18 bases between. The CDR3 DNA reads TGTGCCAGCAGCTTAGATATTCATGTGGGGGGCCCCTCCTACGAGCAGTACTTC. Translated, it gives CASSLDIHVGGPSYEQYF.

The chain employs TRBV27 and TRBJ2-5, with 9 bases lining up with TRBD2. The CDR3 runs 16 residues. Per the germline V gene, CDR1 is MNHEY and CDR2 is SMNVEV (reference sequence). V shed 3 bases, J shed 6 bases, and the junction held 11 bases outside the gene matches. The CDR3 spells CASSFLGSGSIQTQYF. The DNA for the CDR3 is TGTGCCAGCAGTTTTCTGGGTAGCGGGAGTATACAGACCCAGTACTTC.

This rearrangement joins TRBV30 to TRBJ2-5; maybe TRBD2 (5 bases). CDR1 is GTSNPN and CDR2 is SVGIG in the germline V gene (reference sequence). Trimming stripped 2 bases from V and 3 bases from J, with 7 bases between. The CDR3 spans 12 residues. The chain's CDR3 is CAWSTGKETQYF. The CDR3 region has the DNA TGTGCCTGGAGTACCGGGAAAGAGACCCAGTACTTC.

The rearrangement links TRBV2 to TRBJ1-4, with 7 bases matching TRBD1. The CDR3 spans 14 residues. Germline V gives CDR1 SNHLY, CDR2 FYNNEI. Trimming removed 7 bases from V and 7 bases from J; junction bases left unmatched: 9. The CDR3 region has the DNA TGTGCCAGCATATCAGGGGGGGCAGGTGAAAAACTGTTTTTT. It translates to CASISGGAGEKLFF.

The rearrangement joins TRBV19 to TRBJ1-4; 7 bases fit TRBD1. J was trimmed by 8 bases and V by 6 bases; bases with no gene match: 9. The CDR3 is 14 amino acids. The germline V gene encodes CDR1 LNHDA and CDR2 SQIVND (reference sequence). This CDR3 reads CASRAQGGGEKLFF. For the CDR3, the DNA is TGTGCCAGTAGGGCTCAGGGGGGAGGCGAAAAACTGTTTTTT.

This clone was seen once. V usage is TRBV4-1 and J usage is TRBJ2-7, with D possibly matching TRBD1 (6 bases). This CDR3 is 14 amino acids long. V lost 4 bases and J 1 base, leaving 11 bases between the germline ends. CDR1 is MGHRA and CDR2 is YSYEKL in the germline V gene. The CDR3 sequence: CASSPRQVSYEQYF. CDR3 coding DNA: TGCGCCAGCAGCCCCCGACAGGTTTCCTACGAGCAGTACTTC.

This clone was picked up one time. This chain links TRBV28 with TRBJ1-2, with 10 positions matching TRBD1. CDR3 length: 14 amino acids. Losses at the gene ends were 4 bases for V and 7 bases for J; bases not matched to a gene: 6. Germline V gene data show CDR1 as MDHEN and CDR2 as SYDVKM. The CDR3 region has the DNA TGTGCCAGCAGTTCGACAGGGGGCAAAGGTGGCTACACCTTC. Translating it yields CASSSTGGKGGYTF.

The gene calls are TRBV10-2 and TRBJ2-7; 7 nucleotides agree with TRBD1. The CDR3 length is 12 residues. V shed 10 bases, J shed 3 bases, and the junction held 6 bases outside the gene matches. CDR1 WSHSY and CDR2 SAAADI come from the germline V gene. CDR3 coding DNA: TGCGCCACCTCGACAGGGCTCTACGAGCAGTACTTC. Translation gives CATSTGLYEQYF.

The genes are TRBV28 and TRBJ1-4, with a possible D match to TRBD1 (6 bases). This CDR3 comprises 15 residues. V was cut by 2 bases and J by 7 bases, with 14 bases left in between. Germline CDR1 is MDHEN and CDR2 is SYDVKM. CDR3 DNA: TGTGCCAGCAGTTTAGGGGGCAAACAGGGTGAAAAACTGTTTTTT. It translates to CASSLGGKQGEKLFF.

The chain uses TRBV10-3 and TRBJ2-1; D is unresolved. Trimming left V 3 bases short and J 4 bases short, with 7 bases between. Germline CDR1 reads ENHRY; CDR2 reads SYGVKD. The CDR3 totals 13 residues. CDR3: CAISDTKYNEQFF. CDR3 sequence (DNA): TGTGCCATCAGTGACACCAAGTACAATGAGCAGTTCTTC.

CDR3 nucleotide sequence: TGCGCCAGCAGCCAGGGACAGGGGCTTGAAAAACTGTTTTTT. Residues: CASSQGQGLEKLFF. The genes are TRBV4-3 and TRBJ1-4, with TRBD1 matching over 10 bases. CDR1 is LGHNA, CDR2 YSLEER, per germline. The CDR3 spans 14 residues. The junction had 2 bases not matched to a gene; V was cut back by 3 bases and J by 7 bases.

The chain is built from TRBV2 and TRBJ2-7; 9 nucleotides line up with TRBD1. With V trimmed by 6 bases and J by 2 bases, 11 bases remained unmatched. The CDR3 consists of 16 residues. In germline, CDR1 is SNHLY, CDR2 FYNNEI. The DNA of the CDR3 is TGTGCCAGCAGGCGAGCGCGGACAGGGGCACCCTACGAGCAGTACTTC. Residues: CASRRARTGAPYEQYF.

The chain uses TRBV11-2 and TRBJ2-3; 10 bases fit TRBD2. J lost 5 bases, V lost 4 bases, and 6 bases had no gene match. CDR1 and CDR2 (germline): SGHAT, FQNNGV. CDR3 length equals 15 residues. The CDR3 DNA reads TGTGCCAGCAGCTCAAGACTAGCGGGCGGAGATACGCAGTATTTT. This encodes CASSSRLAGGDTQYF.